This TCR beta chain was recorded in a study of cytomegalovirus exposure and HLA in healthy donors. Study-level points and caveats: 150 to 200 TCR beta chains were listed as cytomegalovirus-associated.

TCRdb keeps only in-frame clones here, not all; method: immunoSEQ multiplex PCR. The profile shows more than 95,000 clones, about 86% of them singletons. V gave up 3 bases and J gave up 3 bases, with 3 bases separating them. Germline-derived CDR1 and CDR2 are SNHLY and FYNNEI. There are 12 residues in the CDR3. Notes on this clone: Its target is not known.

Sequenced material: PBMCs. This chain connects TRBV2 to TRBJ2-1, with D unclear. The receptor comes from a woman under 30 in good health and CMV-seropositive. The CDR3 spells CASSDNYNEQFF. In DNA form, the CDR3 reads TGTGCCAGCAGTGATAACTACAATGAGCAGTTCTTC.